The text below deals with one T cell receptor (beta chain). Its specific antigen is unknown. No much larger clone exists at a distance of one base, and base qualities are not known. The CDR3 measures 13 amino acids from cysteine to phenylalanine. Kept here is only the CDR3 DNA, which spans 39 bases and is read in frame from base 1. V lost 7 bases and J lost 7 bases, and the count of bases not matched to a germline gene is 7. The germline V gene specifies SNHLY as CDR1 and FYNNEI as CDR2. This specimen comes from a study of blood T cell repertoires in COVID-19 (TCRdb year 2020). Broadly, across the study: Samples covering the acute and convalescent phases of COVID-19 were provided by collaborators in the United States, Italy and Spain. The material from the prospective study consisted of cDNA or gDNA derived from T cells, B-cell-depleted T cells, or PBMCs. Deeply sampled blood TCRbeta repertoires from subjects exposed to, actively infected with, or recovered from COVID-19 were included in the dataset. A freely available public database, intended as a resource for researchers studying the immune response to SARS-CoV-2, is where the repertoires were released. Samples were obtained from the ongoing ImmuneRACE study (first 160 participants) and from 1,000 to 1,500 subjects provided by 6 global collaborators. A de-identified subject ID, COVID-19 status, age in years and sex were almost always included in the sample metadata. HLA class I and class II types, where available, came from metadata supplied by the sample provider rather than from assay-based typing.

TCRbeta CDR3 regions were amplified from genomic DNA by means of the immunoSEQ Assay, a bias-controlled multiplex PCR. The paper's data handling went like this. Nucleated cell counts per sample were estimated from amplification of reference gene primers within the assay. To quantify the absolute abundance of each unique TCRbeta CDR3 rearrangement, sequence reads were collapsed and filtered. For each sample, productive Simpson clonality was calculated by taking the square root of Simpson's diversity index across productive rearrangements. Sourced from immuneACCESS, this table was stored by TCRdb with only in-frame sequences that have V and J called. A share of the clones is absent; for the studies checked, an unresolved V gene accounts for under half, and the remainder has no known explanation. V, J and clone size are those of that table, while D and trimming were read from the DNA. This sample holds more than 70,000 clones; around 87% were observed only once. The ten top clones hold about 2.9% of the sample.

Each collaborating institution followed its own protocols to collect whole blood in K2EDTA tubes. For TCRbeta analysis, collaborators shipped samples as frozen whole blood, isolated PBMCs, or DNA extracted from either of those sample types. Broader findings and caveats from the paper: Clinical and demographic metadata were provided uncurated, with the amount varying by source and participant.

The sample consisted of peripheral blood. This sequence originates from a woman in her forties or fifties with active or convalescent COVID-19. The rearranged segments are TRBV2 and TRBJ1-2; 9 middle bases align to TRBD1. The CDR3 protein: CASIGQGLAGYTF. DNA sequence: TGTGCCAGCATCGGACAGGGGCTCGCTGGCTACACCTTC.